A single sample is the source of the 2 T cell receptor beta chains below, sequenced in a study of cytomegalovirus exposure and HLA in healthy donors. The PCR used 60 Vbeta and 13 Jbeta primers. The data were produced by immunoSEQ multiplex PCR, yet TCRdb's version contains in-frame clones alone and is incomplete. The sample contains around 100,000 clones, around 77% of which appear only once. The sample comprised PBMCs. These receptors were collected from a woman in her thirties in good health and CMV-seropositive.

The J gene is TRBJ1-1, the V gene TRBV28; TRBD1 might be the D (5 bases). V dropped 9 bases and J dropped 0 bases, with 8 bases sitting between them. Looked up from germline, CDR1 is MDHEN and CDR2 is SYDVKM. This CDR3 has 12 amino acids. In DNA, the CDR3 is TGTGCCAGTGACAGTATGAACACTGAAGCTTTCTTT. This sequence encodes CASDSMNTEAFF.

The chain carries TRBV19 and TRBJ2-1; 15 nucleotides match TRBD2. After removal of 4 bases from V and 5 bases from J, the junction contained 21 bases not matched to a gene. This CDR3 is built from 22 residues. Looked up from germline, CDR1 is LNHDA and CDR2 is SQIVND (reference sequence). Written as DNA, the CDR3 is TGTGCCAGTAGTAGTGGACTAGCGGGGGGGCCCCGGGACCGCCTTTTTAACAATGAGCAGTTCTTC. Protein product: CASSSGLAGGPRDRLFNNEQFF.